This T cell receptor (beta chain) was captured by sequencing in a study of CD8+ T cells in alopecia areata. Across the whole study: Treated patients were dosed with oral tofacitinib, taking 5 to 10 mg twice daily.

Points on this clone: Its specificity is not known.

Whole-study findings and limits: Affected scalp, especially in alopecia totalis/universalis, had a higher clonality than normal scalp did.

Reverse transcribed after extraction, RNA yielded cDNA as the sequencing template. Sequencing was performed with immunoSEQ multiplex PCR; in TCRdb, only in-frame clones are kept and a portion is missing. The table shows about 200,000 clones, with 50% to 70% occurring only once. CDR3 length: 15 residues. The V gene's germline CDR1 is KGHSH and CDR2 LQKENI. Trimming pared 3 bases from V and 3 bases from J, leaving 15 bases between. Samples from alopecia areata patients were lesional scalp punch biopsies and peripheral blood. The specimen was CD4+ T cells sorted from blood, collected at week 0. The origin of this receptor is a human donor with alopecia areata. V is TRBV18 and J is TRBJ2-7, with D possibly matching TRBD1 (6 bases). CDR3 sequence: CASSPPGIGGYEQYF. CDR3 nucleotide sequence: TGTGCCAGCTCACCCCCCGGGATAGGGGGCTACGAGCAGTACTTC.